Shown below are 9 T cell receptor beta chains from a single sample sequenced in a study of blood T cell repertoires in COVID-19 (dated by TCRdb to the early 2020s). Libraries were built with the immunoSEQ multiplex PCR assay. TCRdb took this table from immuneACCESS and kept in-frame rearrangements with V and J called. Such tables lack part of the clones; where checked against another copy, unresolved V genes explain under half of the gap, and the rest is unexplained. This sample gives roughly 310,000 clones in total; 90% of them show up just once. Together, the top ten hold 2.6% of the sample. The specimen sequenced was PBMCs or T cells enriched from blood (not recorded which). These TCRs come from a man in his fifties or sixties who had recovered from COVID-19.

Note on this clone: The junction departs from germline at one end; a sequencing error may be responsible. The rearrangement joins TRBV7-9 to TRBJ2-1; 12 nucleotides line up with TRBD2. The CDR3 is made up of 16 amino acids. CDR1 is SEHNR and CDR2 is FQNEAQ in the germline V gene (reference sequence). The CDR3 reads CATSQGLAGGYGEQFF. CDR3 nucleotide sequence: TGTGCCACCAGCCAGGGTCTAGCGGGAGGGTACGGGGAGCAGTTCTTC.

The V gene is TRBV30, the J gene TRBJ1-1; D unclear. The germline gives CDR1 GTSNPN, CDR2 SVGIG (reference sequence). The V end was cut by 0 bases, the J end by 4 bases, with 12 bases between. The CDR3 contains 14 residues. The CDR3 DNA is TGTGCCTGGAGTGTTTCAGTACGGGGCACTGAAGCTTTCTTT. Translation gives CAWSVSVRGTEAFF.

The V call is TRBV6-5, the J call TRBJ2-7, with a weak D call TRBD2 (5 bases). CDR3 length equals 12 residues. V was pared by 8 bases and J by 0 bases, with 8 bases between. Germline CDR1 and CDR2: MNHEY and SVGAGI. CDR3: CASGGFSYEQYF. The DNA for the CDR3 is TGTGCCAGCGGAGGATTCTCCTACGAGCAGTACTTC.

The chain joins TRBV29-1 to TRBJ2-5; 13 nucleotides agree with TRBD2. After removal of 4 bases from V and 2 bases from J, the junction contained 10 bases not matched to a gene. Germline CDR1 reads SQVTM; CDR2 reads ANQGSEA. This CDR3 is built from 17 residues. CDR3 residues: CSVGTSGSVFIQETQYF. CDR3 bases: TGCAGCGTTGGGACTAGCGGGAGTGTTTTCATTCAAGAGACCCAGTACTTC.

This clone was picked up many times. The V gene is TRBV5-5, the J gene TRBJ2-5; 7 bases are a match to TRBD2. CDR1 SGHKS and CDR2 YYEKEE come from the germline V gene (reference sequence). CDR3 length: 14 amino acids. J lost 5 bases, V lost 4 bases, and 8 bases had no gene match. In nucleotides, the CDR3 is TGTGCCAGCAGCATGAGCGGGGTGACGGAGACCCAGTACTTC. Amino acid sequence: CASSMSGVTETQYF.

This chain connects TRBV4-1 to TRBJ2-5; 12 bases are a match to TRBD2. V trimming: 5 bases; J trimming: 5 bases; junction bases outside the gene matches: 6. The germline V gene encodes CDR1 MGHRA and CDR2 YSYEKL. CDR3 length: 15 amino acids. CDR3 coding DNA: TGCGCCAGCAGCGTCACTAGCGGGGGGTTGGAGACCCAGTACTTC. This translates into CASSVTSGGLETQYF.

The chain combines TRBV6-5 with TRBJ1-2; no clear D. This CDR3 has 13 residues. Between the trimmed V and J ends, which lost 3 bases and 0 bases, there was a span of 5 bases. The germline CDR1 and CDR2 sequences are MNHEY and SVGAGI. The CDR3 nucleotides read TGTGCCAGCAGTTATCTTGCTAACTATGGCTACACCTTC. The encoded protein is CASSYLANYGYTF.

This sequence joins TRBV9 and TRBJ1-5; possibly TRBD1 for D (6 bases). The CDR3 length is 15 residues. V was shortened by 4 bases and J by 1 base, with 12 bases between the two germline ends. Germline CDR1 SGDLS, CDR2 YYNGEE. This chain's CDR3 is CASSLSGGSNQPQHF. The CDR3 nucleotides are TGTGCCAGCAGCCTCTCTGGGGGCAGCAATCAGCCCCAGCATTTT.

V and J are TRBV11-3 and TRBJ2-1, with 10 positions matching TRBD2. Germline V gene data show CDR1 as SGHNT and CDR2 as YENEEA. The CDR3 has 16 residues. The V gene end was trimmed by 4 bases and the J gene end by 10 bases; junction bases not matched to a gene: 13. In DNA form, the CDR3 reads TGTGCCAGCAGCTCCAGCGGGAGGGCCCGCGTCAGGGAGCAGTTCTTC. Residues: CASSSSGRARVREQFF.